A selection of T cell receptor beta chains follows, all from one sample in a study of Tregs in tolerant kidney transplant recipients. Produced via immunoSEQ multiplex PCR; TCRdb's table is partial and in-frame only. Altogether about 31,000 clones are present, 70% to 85% being singletons, with the ten largest covering approximately 2.1%. Their antigens remain unidentified. Material: Tregs from blood cultured with allogeneic cells. The receptors here all came from a human donor in good health. CDR3s include the opening cysteine and the closing phenylalanine or tryptophan. The order of the fields is clone size, V gene, J gene, D gene, CDR3 DNA, CDR3 protein. The D gene is left open where the match is weak. Clone size appears in some rows only: once, few, many, or a class for an expanded clone.

NA	TRBV19	TRBJ2-2	TRBD1	TGTGCCAGTACCATTGCCGGGACAGGCAACACCGGGGAGCTGTTTTTT	CASTIAGTGNTGELFF
NA	TRBV18	TRBJ2-1	NA	TGTGCCAGCTCCCTCCCTGGGGGCGAGCAGTTCTTC	CASSLPGGEQFF
NA	TRBV28	TRBJ1-3	NA	TGTGCCAGCAGTTTATTAATCGGTGCTGGAAACACCATATATTTT	CASSLLIGAGNTIYF
once	TRBV14	TRBJ2-6	NA	TGTGCCAGCAGCTACTACTCTGGGGCCAACGTCCTGACTTTC	CASSYYSGANVLTF
NA	TRBV6-1	TRBJ2-7	NA	TGTGCCAGCAGAAAGGAAACAACCTACGAGCAGTACTTC	CASRKETTYEQYF
NA	TRBV7-3	TRBJ2-3	NA	TGTGCCAGCAGCCGAGGACTGACCGCCCCCACAGATACGCAGTATTTT	CASSRGLTAPTDTQYF
NA	TRBV5-4	TRBJ2-4	NA	TGTGCCAGCACCTCCCCCCCCTCCAAAAACATTCAGTACTTC	CASTSPPSKNIQYF
NA	TRBV21-1	TRBJ1-2	NA	TGTGCCAGCAGCAAATCCAGGGCTAGGATGGGGGATGGCTACACCTTC	CASSKSRARMGDGYTF
NA	TRBV5-6	TRBJ2-3	NA	TGTGCCAGCAGCTTGGGACAGTTAAGCACAGATACGCAGTATTTT	CASSLGQLSTDTQYF
NA	TRBV11-2	TRBJ2-3	NA	TGTGCCAGCAGCTCCCACGTGGGGCGCACAGATACGCAGTATTTT	CASSSHVGRTDTQYF
NA	TRBV7-8	TRBJ2-7	TRBD2	TGTGCCAGCACCCTTGGGTTTTCGGGAGGTGGGTACGAGCAGTACTTC	CASTLGFSGGGYEQYF
NA	TRBV11-3	TRBJ1-1	NA	TGTGCCAGCAGCCCGGGTGGCATGAACACTGAAGCTTTCTTT	CASSPGGMNTEAFF
NA	TRBV5-1	TRBJ2-2	NA	TGCGCCAGCACCGAATCTGTTGCAGGGAACACCGGGGAGCTGTTTTTT	CASTESVAGNTGELFF
few	TRBV9	TRBJ2-3	NA	TGTGCCAGCAGCATTCGGGGGCACGGCGGGGGAGATACGCAGTATTTT	CASSIRGHGGGDTQYF
NA	TRBV28	TRBJ2-1	TRBD2	TGTGCCAGCAGTTTTAACAACGGGGGGGGTGAGCAGTTCTTC	CASSFNNGGGEQFF
NA	TRBV4-1	TRBJ1-2	TRBD1	TGCGCCAGCAGCCGTGACAGGGGTAACTATGGCTACACCTTC	CASSRDRGNYGYTF
NA	TRBV6-1	TRBJ2-7	NA	TGTGCCAGCAGTGAAGGGAGGTTCCCCTACGAGCAGTACTTC	CASSEGRFPYEQYF
NA	TRBV4-3	TRBJ2-7	NA	TGCGCCAGCTCCTGGGCTGTTGGCGGCTCCTACGAGCAGTACTTC	CASSWAVGGSYEQYF
NA	TRBV5-4	TRBJ2-1	TRBD2	TGTGCCAGCAGCCCCTGGACTAGCAGCTACAATGAGCAGTTCTTC	CASSPWTSSYNEQFF
medium-sized	TRBV30	TRBJ1-2	NA	TGTGCCTGGAGTAGTCTTTTCCCCGGCGAGCATGGCTACACCTTC	CAWSSLFPGEHGYTF
once	TRBV28	TRBJ2-7	NA	TGTGCCAGCAGTTCCCTTGAGGGGTACTCCTACGAGCAGTACTTC	CASSSLEGYSYEQYF
NA	TRBV7-2	TRBJ2-3	TRBD1	TGTGCCAGCAGCTTAAGGACAGGGGGAACAGATACGCAGTATTTT	CASSLRTGGTDTQYF
NA	TRBV4-1	TRBJ2-3	TRBD2	TGCGCCAGCAGCCCGGTCCGAAGTAGCGGGGTCCCGCGGACGCAGTATTTT	CASSPVRSSGVPRTQYF
NA	TRBV4-1	TRBJ1-2	TRBD1	TGCGCCAGCAGCCAAGAGAGTTGGGGGGACAGGCGGTACTATGGCTACACCTTC	CASSQESWGDRRYYGYTF
NA	TRBV7-9	TRBJ1-3	NA	TGTGCCAGCAGCTTATTGGGACGCCGGGTCCTTGGGGGCAACACCATATATTTT	CASSLLGRRVLGGNTIYF
NA	TRBV6-5	TRBJ1-2	NA	TGTGCCAGCAGTGGGACAACTAACTATGGCTACACCTTC	CASSGTTNYGYTF
NA	TRBV5-5	TRBJ1-1	NA	TGTGCCAGCAGCCGGACGGTTGTTAGTGAGACTGAAGCTTTCTTT	CASSRTVVSETEAFF
NA	TRBV28	TRBJ2-7	TRBD1	TGTGCCAGCAGCGGGAATACGGACAGGATTTACGAGCAGTACTTC	CASSGNTDRIYEQYF
few	TRBV29-1	TRBJ1-1	NA	TGCAGCGTTGAAGAGGAGGGGGGGCTCTACACTGAAGCTTTCTTT	CSVEEEGGLYTEAFF
NA	TRBV6-6	TRBJ1-4	NA	TGTGCCAGCAGTTATGCCCGGCGGGGGGGGCCCGAAAAACTGTTTTTT	CASSYARRGGPEKLFF
NA	TRBV7-8	TRBJ2-5	TRBD2	TGTGCCAGCAGCTTATTAGGCGGGGGTGAGAAGACCCAGTACTTC	CASSLLGGGEKTQYF
NA	TRBV19	TRBJ1-1	NA	TGTGCCAGTAGCCTCAGGGGACGAGGCACTGAAGCTTTCTTT	CASSLRGRGTEAFF
NA	TRBV11-3	TRBJ2-3	NA	TGTGCCAGCAGCTTAGGACTTGGGTTCCCAGATACGCAGTATTTT	CASSLGLGFPDTQYF
NA	TRBV6-5	TRBJ1-5	TRBD1	TGTGCCAGCACGCGGGACAGTAGGACGCCCCAGCATTTT	CASTRDSRTPQHF
NA	TRBV27	TRBJ1-6	NA	TGTGCCAGCAGTTTTGTGGCGGTGGGGACCTCTCTCCTCCACTTT	CASSFVAVGTSLLHF
NA	TRBV5-4	TRBJ1-1	NA	TGTGCCAGCAGCCCCGGTTGGGGGGCGAACACTGAAGCTTTCTTT	CASSPGWGANTEAFF
NA	TRBV11-1	TRBJ2-5	TRBD1	TGTGCCAGCAGCTTATCCTGGGGACAGCAAGAGACCCAGTACTTC	CASSLSWGQQETQYF
NA	TRBV30	TRBJ1-2	TRBD1	TGTGCCTGGACTGGACAGGGCTGGGGCTACACCTTC	CAWTGQGWGYTF
once	TRBV4-3	TRBJ1-2	TRBD1	TGCGCCAGCAGCCAAGGTGCCGTCACGGGACAGCATTATGGCTACACCTTC	CASSQGAVTGQHYGYTF
NA	TRBV6-6	TRBJ1-2	NA	TGTGCCAGCAGTCCCATGGACTTGGACCTATATGGCTACACCTTC	CASSPMDLDLYGYTF
NA	TRBV28	TRBJ2-1	TRBD2	TGTGCCAGCATTGCGGGGGGGAGAACCTACAATGAGCAGTTCTTC	CASIAGGRTYNEQFF